These T cell receptor beta chains were read from a single sample in a study of radiotherapy plus CTLA-4 blockade in lung cancer. Generated by immunoSEQ multiplex PCR, the TCRdb table keeps only in-frame clones and is missing some. The sample has approximately 33,000 clones, 78% seen once. The sample here was peripheral blood, taken from a patient treated with radiotherapy plus ipilimumab. The receptors here all came from a human donor with non-small cell lung cancer who had stable disease on radiotherapy plus ipilimumab. Both conserved end residues are part of each CDR3. A D gene is named only where the DNA matches it firmly. A clone size is listed for some rows: how often the clone was seen (once, few, many), or a class if it is expanded.

j_gene: TRBJ1-1; d_gene: TRBD1; abundance: .; v_gene: TRBV18; CDR3nt: TGTGCCAGCTCACAAGGACAGGGGGGGATTGGAGCTTTCTTT; CDR3aa: CASSQGQGGIGAFF
j_gene: TRBJ1-6; d_gene: .; abundance: .; v_gene: TRBV5-1; CDR3nt: TGCGCCAGCAGCTACGGGGATAGCTCCTATAATTCACCCCTCCACTTT; CDR3aa: CASSYGDSSYNSPLHF
j_gene: TRBJ1-5; d_gene: .; abundance: few; v_gene: TRBV10-3; CDR3nt: TGTGCCATCAGTTCCCACGACGGATTAGCTAGTCATCAGCCCCAGCATTTT; CDR3aa: CAISSHDGLASHQPQHF
j_gene: TRBJ1-6; d_gene: .; abundance: .; v_gene: TRBV27; CDR3nt: TGTGCCAGCAGTTCTGTCGGCTCAGTCGGTTCACCCCTCCACTTT; CDR3aa: CASSSVGSVGSPLHF
j_gene: TRBJ1-1; d_gene: TRBD1; abundance: .; v_gene: TRBV5-5; CDR3nt: TGTGCCAGCCAGACCCAGGGGGCCACTGAAGCTTTCTTT; CDR3aa: CASQTQGATEAFF
j_gene: TRBJ2-5; d_gene: .; abundance: .; v_gene: TRBV6-1; CDR3nt: TGTGCCAGCAGTGACAGGGGATCATTTCAAGAGACCCAGTACTTC; CDR3aa: CASSDRGSFQETQYF
j_gene: TRBJ1-4; d_gene: .; abundance: .; v_gene: TRBV7-9; CDR3nt: TGTGCCAGCAGCCGGGACACAGGGTTAGGCGGGGAAAAACTGTTTTTT; CDR3aa: CASSRDTGLGGEKLFF
j_gene: TRBJ1-1; d_gene: TRBD1; abundance: .; v_gene: TRBV10-1; CDR3nt: TGCGCCAGCAGTAAGGACAGGGTTTACACTGAAGCTTTCTTT; CDR3aa: CASSKDRVYTEAFF
j_gene: TRBJ1-1; d_gene: .; abundance: .; v_gene: TRBV4-1; CDR3nt: TGCGCCAGCAGCCCGCATTTGGAAACTGAAGCTTTCTTT; CDR3aa: CASSPHLETEAFF
j_gene: TRBJ1-5; d_gene: .; abundance: .; v_gene: TRBV6-5; CDR3nt: TGTGCCAGCAGTCCGGGGAACAATCAGCCCCAGCATTTT; CDR3aa: CASSPGNNQPQHF
j_gene: TRBJ2-1; d_gene: TRBD1; abundance: .; v_gene: TRBV2; CDR3nt: TGTGCCAGCAAGGGTGACAGGGGGTCCTACAATGAGCAGTTCTTC; CDR3aa: CASKGDRGSYNEQFF
j_gene: TRBJ1-5; d_gene: TRBD1; abundance: few; v_gene: TRBV30; CDR3nt: TGTGCCTGGAGCACAGGGGACAGGAGGCAGCCCCAGCATTTT; CDR3aa: CAWSTGDRRQPQHF
j_gene: TRBJ2-5; d_gene: TRBD2; abundance: .; v_gene: TRBV5-4; CDR3nt: TGTGCCAGCAGCTTGAGATCGGGGGGCCAAGAGACCCAGTACTTC; CDR3aa: CASSLRSGGQETQYF
j_gene: TRBJ1-5; d_gene: TRBD1; abundance: once; v_gene: TRBV6-5; CDR3nt: TGTGCCAGCAGTGACAGGGGGTACAATCAGCCCCAGCATTTT; CDR3aa: CASSDRGYNQPQHF
j_gene: TRBJ1-5; d_gene: .; abundance: .; v_gene: TRBV4-1; CDR3nt: TGCGCCAGCAGCCAAGAAGAGTTTAGCAATCAGCCCCAGCATTTT; CDR3aa: CASSQEEFSNQPQHF
j_gene: TRBJ1-2; d_gene: TRBD1; abundance: .; v_gene: TRBV5-6; CDR3nt: TGTGCCAGCAGCGTCCCCGGGACAGGCTATGGCTACACCTTC; CDR3aa: CASSVPGTGYGYTF
j_gene: TRBJ2-7; d_gene: TRBD2; abundance: .; v_gene: TRBV5-1; CDR3nt: TGCGCCAGCAGCCTGGGACTAGCGGGGCTATTCTACGAGCAGTACTTC; CDR3aa: CASSLGLAGLFYEQYF
j_gene: TRBJ2-3; d_gene: .; abundance: .; v_gene: TRBV7-8; CDR3nt: TGTGCCAGCAGCTTAGGGGTAGCGGACTTCACAGATACGCAGTATTTT; CDR3aa: CASSLGVADFTDTQYF
j_gene: TRBJ2-1; d_gene: TRBD2; abundance: few; v_gene: TRBV6-5; CDR3nt: TGTGCCAGCAGTTACGCAAGACTAGCTAGTGAGCAGTTCTTC; CDR3aa: CASSYARLASEQFF
j_gene: TRBJ1-4; d_gene: .; abundance: .; v_gene: TRBV19; CDR3nt: TGTGCCAGTAGTAGCCGGGCCCCCCTGGGGGGCACTAATGAAAAACTGTTTTTT; CDR3aa: CASSSRAPLGGTNEKLFF
j_gene: TRBJ2-3; d_gene: TRBD1; abundance: .; v_gene: TRBV6-5; CDR3nt: TGTGCCAGCAGTTACGACAGGGTGGTAGATACGCAGTATTTT; CDR3aa: CASSYDRVVDTQYF
j_gene: TRBJ2-7; d_gene: .; abundance: .; v_gene: TRBV7-2; CDR3nt: TGTGCCAGCAGCCCCCCCAATGGCAGGTACTCCTACGAGCAGTACTTC; CDR3aa: CASSPPNGRYSYEQYF
j_gene: TRBJ1-1; d_gene: TRBD1; abundance: .; v_gene: TRBV29-1; CDR3nt: TGCAGCGCCTCCGTGGGCAGGGGGGACACTGAAGCTTTCTTT; CDR3aa: CSASVGRGDTEAFF
j_gene: TRBJ1-2; d_gene: TRBD1; abundance: .; v_gene: TRBV6-5; CDR3nt: TGTGCCAGCAGTTACAGAGGGGGCACAGTGGATACCTTC; CDR3aa: CASSYRGGTVDTF
j_gene: TRBJ1-5; d_gene: TRBD1; abundance: .; v_gene: TRBV7-2; CDR3nt: TGTGCCAGCAGCTCAGGGGGACGCAATCAGCCCCAGCATTTT; CDR3aa: CASSSGGRNQPQHF
j_gene: TRBJ1-5; d_gene: .; abundance: .; v_gene: TRBV27; CDR3nt: TGTGCCAGCAGTTTAAGGGGTAATCAGCCCCAGCATTTT; CDR3aa: CASSLRGNQPQHF
j_gene: TRBJ1-4; d_gene: .; abundance: .; v_gene: TRBV5-4; CDR3nt: TGTGCCAGCAGCAAAGAGAGAGGTGCTAATGAAAAACTGTTTTTT; CDR3aa: CASSKERGANEKLFF
j_gene: TRBJ1-2; d_gene: .; abundance: .; v_gene: TRBV19; CDR3nt: TGTGCCAGTAGTATAAGAGGTCAGGCGGTCTACACCTTC; CDR3aa: CASSIRGQAVYTF
j_gene: TRBJ2-5; d_gene: .; abundance: .; v_gene: TRBV7-9; CDR3nt: TGTGCCAGCAGCTTCATAACAGAGACCCAGTACTTC; CDR3aa: CASSFITETQYF
j_gene: TRBJ2-1; d_gene: TRBD2; abundance: once; v_gene: TRBV6-4; CDR3nt: TGTGCCAGCAGTGTCGCGCGGGGGGGATCCTACAATGAGCAGTTCTTC; CDR3aa: CASSVARGGSYNEQFF
j_gene: TRBJ2-4; d_gene: TRBD1; abundance: once; v_gene: TRBV5-4; CDR3nt: TGTGCCAGCAGCTTTACAGGGGAAGGGGGCATTCAGTACTTC; CDR3aa: CASSFTGEGGIQYF
j_gene: TRBJ2-5; d_gene: .; abundance: .; v_gene: TRBV6-6; CDR3nt: TGTGCCAGCAATCCAAAACAGGGGACCCAGTACTTC; CDR3aa: CASNPKQGTQYF
j_gene: TRBJ1-5; d_gene: .; abundance: .; v_gene: TRBV28; CDR3nt: TGTGCCAGCAGTTTATTTGGGGGGGCCCAGCATTTT; CDR3aa: CASSLFGGAQHF
j_gene: TRBJ2-3; d_gene: TRBD2; abundance: .; v_gene: TRBV7-6; CDR3nt: TGTGCCAGCAGCTCGGGACTAGACCGGACAGATACGCAGTATTTT; CDR3aa: CASSSGLDRTDTQYF
j_gene: TRBJ1-4; d_gene: .; abundance: few; v_gene: TRBV7-9; CDR3nt: TGTGCCAGCAGCCTTAAGACAGCGGTTGGGGAAAAACTGTTTTTT; CDR3aa: CASSLKTAVGEKLFF
j_gene: TRBJ2-7; d_gene: .; abundance: .; v_gene: TRBV7-2; CDR3nt: TGTGCCAGCAGCTTAGCGGTACAGGGTACGTACGAGCAGTACTTC; CDR3aa: CASSLAVQGTYEQYF
j_gene: TRBJ2-1; d_gene: .; abundance: .; v_gene: TRBV5-1; CDR3nt: TGCGCCAGCAGCACCCGGAAGGGGACAAATTACAATGAGCAGTTCTTC; CDR3aa: CASSTRKGTNYNEQFF
j_gene: TRBJ1-6; d_gene: TRBD1; abundance: .; v_gene: TRBV30; CDR3nt: TGTGCCTGGAACGACAGGGACTCACCCCTCCACTTT; CDR3aa: CAWNDRDSPLHF
j_gene: TRBJ2-1; d_gene: TRBD2; abundance: .; v_gene: TRBV19; CDR3nt: TGTGCCACTAAGGAACTAGCGGGGGGGCTGAGGGAGCAGTTCTTC; CDR3aa: CATKELAGGLREQFF
j_gene: TRBJ2-4; d_gene: TRBD1; abundance: .; v_gene: TRBV5-4; CDR3nt: TGTGCCAGCAGCCCCGACAGGGGTGGGAACATTCAGTACTTC; CDR3aa: CASSPDRGGNIQYF
j_gene: TRBJ1-2; d_gene: .; abundance: .; v_gene: TRBV4-1; CDR3nt: TGCGCCAGCAGCCAAGATCAGGGGCCTCCGAGTGGCTACACCTTC; CDR3aa: CASSQDQGPPSGYTF
j_gene: TRBJ2-4; d_gene: .; abundance: .; v_gene: TRBV27; CDR3nt: TGTGCCAGCAGTTTATCGTCACAGGGTAACATTCAGTACTTC; CDR3aa: CASSLSSQGNIQYF
j_gene: TRBJ1-1; d_gene: .; abundance: .; v_gene: TRBV5-6; CDR3nt: TGTGCCAGCAGCTCATGGACGGGAGCTGCTTTCTTT; CDR3aa: CASSSWTGAAFF
j_gene: TRBJ2-2; d_gene: .; abundance: .; v_gene: TRBV9; CDR3nt: TGTGCCAGCAGCGTAGTACAGGGTGACGGGGAGCTGTTTTTT; CDR3aa: CASSVVQGDGELFF
j_gene: TRBJ1-1; d_gene: .; abundance: .; v_gene: TRBV6-4; CDR3nt: TGTGCCAGCACCCTCGGGACCCTCCCTGACACTGAAGCTTTCTTT; CDR3aa: CASTLGTLPDTEAFF
j_gene: TRBJ2-1; d_gene: .; abundance: .; v_gene: TRBV30; CDR3nt: TGTGCCTGGATCAGGATTCCCACCTACAATGAGCAGTTCTTC; CDR3aa: CAWIRIPTYNEQFF
j_gene: TRBJ2-4; d_gene: .; abundance: .; v_gene: TRBV4-1; CDR3nt: TGCGCCAGCAGCCCCCTATGGGTAGCCAAAAACATTCAGTACTTC; CDR3aa: CASSPLWVAKNIQYF
j_gene: TRBJ1-2; d_gene: TRBD1; abundance: .; v_gene: TRBV5-4; CDR3nt: TGTGCCAGCAGCACCCCAGGGGGGTCATGGGGCTATGGCTACACCTTC; CDR3aa: CASSTPGGSWGYGYTF